This T cell receptor (beta chain) is drawn from a study of T cells after yellow fever vaccination. Across the whole study: Some fractions had low cell numbers, and these were prepared with SMART-Seq v4 Ultra Low Input. Notes on the study in general: CD4 and CD8 compartments shared a small share of clonotypes.

A single record per CDR3 protein comes from TCRdb applying MiXCR to the 5' RACE reads. The table lists some 670,000 distinct CDR3 sequences, 10% to 15% of them singletons, with around 14% in the top ten. Trimming pared 5 bases from V and 4 bases from J, leaving 15 bases between. The CDR3 length is 14 residues. CDR1 SEHNR and CDR2 FQNEAQ come from the germline V gene (reference sequence). This clonotype was recorded a few times. The antigen is unknown. The material sequenced was PBMCs, taken on the day of the yellow fever booster vaccination. The rearrangement uses TRBV7-9 and TRBJ2-7; D assignment may be TRBD1 or TRBD2 (6 bases each). The source of this sequence is a man under 40 who received the YFV17D yellow fever vaccine. The CDR3 is CASSPSEGGYEQYF. The CDR3 DNA sequence: TGTGCCAGCAGCCCTTCAGAGGGGGGATACGAGCAGTACTTC.